Shown below are 27 T cell receptor beta chains from a single sample sequenced in a study of cytomegalovirus exposure and HLA in healthy donors. Primers: 60 Vbeta forward and 13 Jbeta reverse. Produced via immunoSEQ multiplex PCR; TCRdb's table is partial and in-frame only. The sample contains some 110,000 clones, 55% to 75% of which appear only once. The sample taken for sequencing was PBMCs. The receptors here all came from a man between 25 and 39 years old in good health and CMV-seropositive.

The chain links TRBV7-8 to TRBJ1-2, with 9 bases identical to TRBD1. This CDR3 comprises 16 residues. V was clipped by 5 bases and J by 5 bases; unmatched bases: 12. Germline V gene sequence: CDR1 SGHVS, CDR2 FQNEAQ. CDR3 coding DNA: TGTGCCAGCAGCCGGGACCCCGAGACAGGGGGGTATGGCTACACCTTC. This encodes CASSRDPETGGYGYTF.

This chain joins TRBV5-1 and TRBJ1-4, with 11 positions matching TRBD1. V lost 4 bases and J lost 7; bases outside the gene matches: 6. The CDR3 runs to 15 residues. Germline lookup yields CDR1 SGHRS and CDR2 YFSETQ. In nucleotides, the CDR3 is TGCGCCAGCAGCGAAGGGACAGGGGGAACTGAAAAACTGTTTTTT. Translating it yields CASSEGTGGTEKLFF. Using reference TRBV5-1 and TRBJ1-4 for the parts outside the CDR3, the full variable domain is KAGVTQTPRYLIKTRGQQVTLSCSPISGHRSVSWYQQTPGQGLQFLFEYFSETQRNKGNFPGRFSGRQFSNSRSEMNVSTLELGDSALYLCASSEGTGGTEKLFFGSGTQLSVL.

The CDR3 nucleotides read TGTGCCAGCCTTGACAGGGGGCACGGGTACACTGAAGCTTTCTTT. It is translated as CASLDRGHGYTEAFF. The genes are TRBV27 and TRBJ1-1; 10 bases map to TRBD1. The CDR3 totals 15 residues. The ends lost 8 bases at V and 3 bases at J; junction bases unmatched: 9. Per the germline V gene, CDR1 is MNHEY and CDR2 is SMNVEV (reference sequence).

The chain has TRBV4-2 and TRBJ2-3; a possible D gene is TRBD1 (5 bases). V shed 4 bases and J shed 1 base, with 12 bases lying between them. The CDR3 is made up of 15 amino acids. The germline V gene encodes CDR1 LGHNA and CDR2 YNFKEQ. The CDR3 bases are TGTGCCAGCAGCCCCCGGGCCAGGGGCACAGATACGCAGTATTTT. Its protein product is CASSPRARGTDTQYF.

This clone was observed a few times. The chain has TRBV6-5 and TRBJ1-1; D may be TRBD1 (5 bases). In germline, CDR1 is MNHEY, CDR2 SVGAGI. Trimming left V 5 bases short and J 4 bases short, with 11 bases between. The CDR3 contains 13 residues. The CDR3 DNA follows: TGTGCCAGCAGTCCACGACAGACCACTGAAGCTTTCTTT. The encoded protein is CASSPRQTTEAFF.

CDR3 loop: CASSHLAGAGELFF. The CDR3 nucleotides read TGTGCCAGCAGTCACCTAGCGGGAGCCGGGGAGCTGTTTTTT. The chain combines TRBV27 with TRBJ2-2; 10 nucleotides align to TRBD2. Per the germline V gene, CDR1 is MNHEY and CDR2 is SMNVEV (reference sequence). This CDR3 spans 14 amino acids. V was pared by 5 bases and J by 6 bases, with 3 bases of the junction left unmatched.

The chain uses TRBV6-4 and TRBJ2-2, with 8 nucleotides matching TRBD1. From germline, CDR1 is MRHNA and CDR2 SNTAGT. V lost 11 bases, J lost 7 bases, and 3 bases stayed unmatched. This CDR3 has 11 amino acids. The CDR3 region is CASQGVGELFF. DNA for the CDR3: TGTGCCTCACAGGGGGTCGGGGAGCTGTTTTTT.

V usage is TRBV29-1 and J usage is TRBJ1-2, with D possibly matching TRBD1 (6 bases). CDR1 and CDR2 (germline): SQVTM, ANQGSEA. The CDR3 contains 14 residues. The ends were cut back, 0 bases at V and 5 bases at J, with 13 bases in the middle. The CDR3 sequence is CSVEDRAGAYGYTF. The CDR3 DNA follows: TGCAGCGTTGAAGATCGGGCAGGGGCATATGGCTACACCTTC.

Comment on this clone: One junction end does not reproduce the germline sequence, and a read error may be involved. The chain recombines TRBV27 with TRBJ2-2, with 11 bases lining up with TRBD2. CDR1 and CDR2 (germline): MNHEY, SMNVEV (reference sequence). This CDR3 comprises 15 residues. CDR3 sequence reads: CASTLAGGPPGELFF. CDR3 in DNA: TGTGCCAGCACTTTAGCGGGAGGGCCGCCCGGGGAGCTGTTTTTT.

This clone was counted only a few times. The V and J genes are TRBV5-1 and TRBJ1-1; perhaps TRBD1 as D (6 bases). The CDR3 spans 14 residues. Trimming removed 2 bases at V and 1 base at J, with 9 bases between. Germline V gives CDR1 SGHRS, CDR2 YFSETQ. The CDR3 coding sequence is TGCGCCAGCAGCTTTGAGACAGGGAACACTGAAGCTTTCTTT. Translating gives CASSFETGNTEAFF.

In DNA, the CDR3 is TGTGCCAGTAGTATAGGGACAGGGAGGTTAGAAGCTTTCTTT. This sequence encodes CASSIGTGRLEAFF. The chain combines TRBV19 with TRBJ1-1, with 8 positions matching TRBD1. The V gene end was trimmed by 1 base and the J gene end by 8 bases; junction bases not matched to a gene: 6. CDR1 is LNHDA, CDR2 SQIVND, per germline (reference sequence). This CDR3 has 14 residues.

The gene calls are TRBV19 and TRBJ2-1, with TRBD2 matching over 10 bases. Per germline, CDR1 LNHDA and CDR2 SQIVND (reference sequence). The CDR3 loop spans 15 amino acids. The V and J ends lost 5 bases and 4 bases, in that order; junction bases with no gene match: 5. The CDR3 nucleotides read TGTGCCAGTAGTGTCGAGCGGGGGGGATACAATGAGCAGTTCTTC. It codes for CASSVERGGYNEQFF.

The rearrangement uses TRBV5-6 and TRBJ2-7; a possible D gene is TRBD1 (6 bases). The CDR3 has 16 residues. The germline V gene encodes CDR1 SGHDT and CDR2 YYEEEE. The germline V and J ends were trimmed by 5 bases and 3 bases, with 21 bases remaining between them. The CDR3 region is CASSPPQGRWGYEQYF. CDR3 in DNA: TGTGCCAGCAGTCCACCACAGGGAAGATGGGGCTACGAGCAGTACTTC. Supplemented by reference TRBV5-6 and TRBJ2-7, the full variable domain reads DAGVTQSPTHLIKTRGQQVTLRCSPKSGHDTVSWYQQALGQGPQFIFQYYEEEERQRGNFPDRFSGHQFPNYSSELNVNALLLGDSALYLCASSPPQGRWGYEQYFGPGTRLTVT.

This chain connects TRBV9 to TRBJ2-7, with a weak D call TRBD2 (6 bases). The germline V gene has CDR1 SGDLS and CDR2 YYNGEE. The CDR3 runs to 14 residues. V gave up 0 bases and J gave up 1 base, with 8 bases separating them. The CDR3 is CASSVGGDSYEQYF. CDR3 nucleotide sequence: TGTGCCAGCAGCGTAGGGGGGGATTCCTACGAGCAGTACTTC.

The chain employs TRBV9 and TRBJ1-6, with TRBD1 matching 8 bases. CDR1 and CDR2 from the germline V gene are SGDLS and YYNGEE. CDR3 length: 13 residues. V gave up 3 bases and J gave up 7 bases; unmatched junction bases: 0. The CDR3 nucleotides read TGTGCCAGCAGCGGGACAGGGAATTCACCCCTCCACTTT. Translated, it gives CASSGTGNSPLHF.

The rearrangement links TRBV21-1 to TRBJ2-5; TRBD2 was called by the table and not checked on the DNA. TRBV21-1 counts as a pseudogene. The CDR3 sequence is 21 residues long. The CDR3 here is CASSKDERGLAGVKDQETQYF. Written as DNA, the CDR3 is TGTGCCAGCAGCAAAGACGAAAGGGGACTAGCGGGGGTCAAGGATCAAGAGACCCAGTACTTC.

The chain employs TRBV10-3 and TRBJ2-7, with D possibly matching TRBD1 (7 bases). The CDR3 is 18 amino acids. Germline V CDR1 and CDR2: ENHRY, SYGVKD. The V and J ends lost 3 bases and 1 base respectively, with 22 bases between them. CDR3 residues: CAISEAKFWGDSSYEQYV. CDR3 DNA sequence: TGTGCCATCAGTGAAGCCAAATTCTGGGGGGACAGTTCCTACGAGCAGTACGTC.

The chain links TRBV5-4 to TRBJ2-7; D gene ambiguous. Germline assignment: CDR1 SGHNT and CDR2 YYREEE (reference sequence). V lost 2 bases, J lost 3 bases, and 3 bases lay in between. The CDR3 is 11 amino acids. The CDR3 nucleotides read TGTGCCAGCAGCTTCGGCTACGAGCAGTACTTC. The encoded protein is CASSFGYEQYF.

This sequence joins TRBV5-6 and TRBJ2-3, with a tentative D call TRBD1 (5 bases). The V gene's germline CDR1 is SGHDT and CDR2 YYEEEE. The CDR3 covers 18 residues. With 1 base removed from V and 3 bases from J, the gap between germline ends came to 21 bases. The CDR3 region has the DNA TGTGCCAGCAGCTTGTTTTCCCCCCTGTGGCAGGGAACAGATACGCAGTATTTT. This codes for CASSLFSPLWQGTDTQYF. Variable domain in full (rest from reference TRBV5-6 and TRBJ2-3): DAGVTQSPTHLIKTRGQQVTLRCSPKSGHDTVSWYQQALGQGPQFIFQYYEEEERQRGNFPDRFSGHQFPNYSSELNVNALLLGDSALYLCASSLFSPLWQGTDTQYFGPGTRLTVL.

This sequence joins TRBV6-6 and TRBJ1-1, with D possibly TRBD1 on 6 matching bases. Germline V lookup: CDR1 MNHNY, CDR2 SVGAGI (reference sequence). Trimming left V 2 bases short and J 3 bases short, with 13 bases between. The CDR3 totals 15 residues. The CDR3 DNA is TGTGCCAGCAGTTACGGGGGAGGGGGTGACACTGAAGCTTTCTTT. Its protein is CASSYGGGGDTEAFF.

The chain recombines TRBV19 with TRBJ1-2, with D tentatively TRBD1 (5 bases). The CDR3 runs to 12 residues. The germline V gene has CDR1 LNHDA and CDR2 SQIVND (reference sequence). V was clipped by 8 bases and J by 2 bases, with 9 bases between them. CDR3 sequence (DNA): TGTGCCAGTCGGACACAAAACTATGGCTACACCTTC. This encodes CASRTQNYGYTF.

The chain recombines TRBV11-2 with TRBJ2-5; TRBD2 matches at 10 bases. The CDR3 extends over 15 amino acids. Germline CDR1 is SGHAT and CDR2 is FQNNGV. V shed 2 bases, J shed 2 bases, and the junction held 2 bases outside the gene matches. CDR3 in DNA: TGTGCCAGCAGCTTATCTAGCGGGGGACAAGAGACCCAGTACTTC. It is translated as CASSLSSGGQETQYF.

The CDR3 sequence: CASSQQEGANEKLFF. The DNA of the CDR3 is TGCGCCAGCAGCCAACAAGAAGGGGCTAATGAAAAACTGTTTTTT. The genes are TRBV4-1 and TRBJ1-4; TRBD1 is a possible D gene (5 bases). The CDR3 loop spans 15 amino acids. V lost 2 bases and J lost 3, with 10 bases in between. Germline lookup yields CDR1 MGHRA and CDR2 YSYEKL.

V usage is TRBV6-6 and J usage is TRBJ2-7; D perhaps matches TRBD2 (5 bases). Between the trimmed V and J ends, which lost 6 bases and 4 bases, there was a span of 19 bases. The CDR3 totals 15 residues. Germline V gene data show CDR1 as MNHNY and CDR2 as SVGAGI (reference sequence). CDR3 DNA sequence: TGTGCCAGCAGCCTTCAAGCCGGGAACCCATACGAGCAGTACTTC. Translation: CASSLQAGNPYEQYF.

The chain employs TRBV9 and TRBJ2-3, with a possible D match to TRBD2 (7 bases). The V and J ends lost 3 bases and 4 bases respectively, with 9 bases between them. The CDR3 totals 13 residues. Per the germline V gene, CDR1 is SGDLS and CDR2 is YYNGEE. CDR3 sequence: CASSAGGPDTQYF. Here the CDR3 DNA reads TGTGCCAGCAGCGCGGGGGGCCCAGATACGCAGTATTTT.

The V gene is TRBV11-2, the J gene TRBJ1-2; D possibly corresponds to TRBD1 (6 bases). CDR1 and CDR2 from the germline V gene are SGHAT and FQNNGV. The CDR3 contains 12 residues. Trimming removed 5 bases at V and 6 bases at J, with 10 bases between. The CDR3 is CASSRTGNGYTF. CDR3 nucleotide sequence: TGTGCCAGCAGCCGTACAGGGAATGGCTACACCTTC.

The chain uses TRBV28 and TRBJ1-3, with D tentatively TRBD1 (6 bases). The germline V gene has CDR1 MDHEN and CDR2 SYDVKM. The CDR3 runs to 16 residues. V lost 4 bases and J lost 2, with 15 bases in between. CDR3 protein: CASSSTGISAGNTIYF. CDR3 DNA: TGTGCCAGCAGTTCTACAGGGATATCGGCTGGAAACACCATATATTTT.